The source of this T cell receptor beta chain is a study of blood T cell repertoires in COVID-19. The overall study: Material from acute and convalescent COVID-19 was sourced from the United States, Italy and Spain.

Germline assignment: CDR1 LNHDA and CDR2 SQIVND (reference sequence). This CDR3 comprises 14 residues. V lost 4 bases to trimming and J lost 6 bases, with 15 bases between them. As originally analysed: Reference gene primer amplification gave nucleated cell count estimates. TCRdb's table, derived via immunoSEQ multiplex PCR, lists solely in-frame clones and lacks some. Clonal size and the V and J genes are those of that table, whereas D and trimming came from the DNA. The table includes hundreds of thousands of clones, around 90% detected once. During active infection, Seattle patients enrolled and were then monitored through disease.

J is TRBJ1-2 and V is TRBV19; D ambiguous. The receptor comes from a man younger than 35 with COVID-19, enrolled during active disease. Material for sequencing was peripheral blood. CDR3 in DNA: TGTGCCAGTAGTACGTTGATGACTTCAGATGGCTACACCTTC. As protein: CASSTLMTSDGYTF.